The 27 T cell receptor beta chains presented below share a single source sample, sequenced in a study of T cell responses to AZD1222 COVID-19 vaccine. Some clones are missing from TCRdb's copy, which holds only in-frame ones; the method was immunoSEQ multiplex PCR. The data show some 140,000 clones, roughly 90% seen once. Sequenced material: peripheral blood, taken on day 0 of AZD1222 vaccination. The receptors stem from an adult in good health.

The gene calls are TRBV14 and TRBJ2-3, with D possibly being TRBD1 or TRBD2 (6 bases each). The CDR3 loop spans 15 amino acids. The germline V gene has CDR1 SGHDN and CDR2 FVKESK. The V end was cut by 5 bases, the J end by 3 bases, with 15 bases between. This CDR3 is CASSAGLGGTDTQYF. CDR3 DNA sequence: TGTGCCAGCAGCGCTGGGTTAGGGGGGACAGATACGCAGTATTTT.

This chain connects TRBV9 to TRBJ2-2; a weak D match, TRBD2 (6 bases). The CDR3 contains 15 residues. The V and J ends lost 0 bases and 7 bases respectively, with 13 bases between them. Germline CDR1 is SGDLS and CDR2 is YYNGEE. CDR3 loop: CASSVDGGKGGELFF. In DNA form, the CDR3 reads TGTGCCAGCAGCGTAGACGGAGGGAAAGGCGGGGAGCTGTTTTTT. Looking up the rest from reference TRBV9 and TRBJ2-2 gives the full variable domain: DSGVTQTPKHLITATGQRVTLRCSPRSGDLSVYWYQQSLDQGLQFLIQYYNGEERAKGNILERFSAQQFPDLHSELNLSSLELGDSALYFCASSVDGGKGGELFFGEGSRLTVL.

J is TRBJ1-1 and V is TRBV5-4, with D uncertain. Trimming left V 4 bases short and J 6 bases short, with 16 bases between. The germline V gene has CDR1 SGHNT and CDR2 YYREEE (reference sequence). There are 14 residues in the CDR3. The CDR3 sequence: CASSPDWLYAEAFF. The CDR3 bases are TGTGCCAGCAGCCCCGATTGGCTATATGCTGAAGCTTTCTTT.

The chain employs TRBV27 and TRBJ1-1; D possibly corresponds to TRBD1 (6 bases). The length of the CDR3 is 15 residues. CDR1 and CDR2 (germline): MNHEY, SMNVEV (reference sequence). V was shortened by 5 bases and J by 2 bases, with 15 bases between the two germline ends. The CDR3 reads CASSPPGDTNTEAFF. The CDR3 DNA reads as TGTGCCAGCAGTCCCCCAGGGGACACCAACACTGAAGCTTTCTTT.

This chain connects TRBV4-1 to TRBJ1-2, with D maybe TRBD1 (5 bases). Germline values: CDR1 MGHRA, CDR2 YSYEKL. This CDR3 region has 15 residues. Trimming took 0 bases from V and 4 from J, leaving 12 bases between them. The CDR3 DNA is TGCGCCAGCAGCCAAGAGGGTCAGGGACCCTATGGCTACACCTTC. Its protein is CASSQEGQGPYGYTF.

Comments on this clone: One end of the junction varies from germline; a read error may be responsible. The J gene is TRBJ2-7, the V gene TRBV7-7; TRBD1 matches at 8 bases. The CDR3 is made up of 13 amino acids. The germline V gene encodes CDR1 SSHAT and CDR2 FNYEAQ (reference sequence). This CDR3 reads CASSPGQGYEQYF. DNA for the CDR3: TGTGCTAGCAGCCCCGGACAGGGCTACGAGCAGTACTTC.

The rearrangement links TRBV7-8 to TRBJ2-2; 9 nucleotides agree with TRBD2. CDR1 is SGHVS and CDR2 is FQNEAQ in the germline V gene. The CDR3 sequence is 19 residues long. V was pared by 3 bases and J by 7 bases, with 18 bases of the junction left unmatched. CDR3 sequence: CASSFPPRGRAARVGELFF. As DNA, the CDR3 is TGTGCCAGCAGCTTTCCCCCGCGCGGGAGGGCTGCGAGGGTCGGGGAGCTGTTTTTT.

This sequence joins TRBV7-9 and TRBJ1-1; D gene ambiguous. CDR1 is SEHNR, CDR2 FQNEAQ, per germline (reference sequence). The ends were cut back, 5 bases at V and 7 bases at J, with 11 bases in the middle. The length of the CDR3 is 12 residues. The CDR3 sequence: CASSVQSVEAFF. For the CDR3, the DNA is TGTGCCAGCAGCGTTCAGAGCGTTGAAGCTTTCTTT.

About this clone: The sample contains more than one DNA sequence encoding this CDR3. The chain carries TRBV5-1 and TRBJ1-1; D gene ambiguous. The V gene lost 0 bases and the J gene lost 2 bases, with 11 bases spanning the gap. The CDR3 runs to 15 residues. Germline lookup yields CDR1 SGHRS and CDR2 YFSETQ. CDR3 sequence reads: CASSLVPGLNTEAFF. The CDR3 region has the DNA TGCGCCAGCAGCTTGGTCCCGGGTTTAAACACTGAAGCTTTCTTT.

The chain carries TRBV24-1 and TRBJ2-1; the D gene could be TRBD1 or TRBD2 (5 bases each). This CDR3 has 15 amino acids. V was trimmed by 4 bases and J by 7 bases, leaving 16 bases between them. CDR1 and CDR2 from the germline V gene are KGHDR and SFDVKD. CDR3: CATSDARDPQNEQFF. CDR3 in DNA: TGTGCCACCAGTGACGCCCGGGACCCCCAGAATGAGCAGTTCTTC.

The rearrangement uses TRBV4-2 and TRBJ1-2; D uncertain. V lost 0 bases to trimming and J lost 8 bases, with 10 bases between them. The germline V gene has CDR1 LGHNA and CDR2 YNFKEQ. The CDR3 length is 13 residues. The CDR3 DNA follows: TGTGCCAGCAGCCAAGATCTGGCAGAAGGCTACACCTTC. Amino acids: CASSQDLAEGYTF.

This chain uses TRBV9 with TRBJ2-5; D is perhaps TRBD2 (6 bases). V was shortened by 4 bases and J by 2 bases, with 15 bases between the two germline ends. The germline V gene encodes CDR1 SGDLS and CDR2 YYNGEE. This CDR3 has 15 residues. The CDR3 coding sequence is TGTGCCAGCAGCCCCTACCGGACTACACAAGAGACCCAGTACTTC. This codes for CASSPYRTTQETQYF.

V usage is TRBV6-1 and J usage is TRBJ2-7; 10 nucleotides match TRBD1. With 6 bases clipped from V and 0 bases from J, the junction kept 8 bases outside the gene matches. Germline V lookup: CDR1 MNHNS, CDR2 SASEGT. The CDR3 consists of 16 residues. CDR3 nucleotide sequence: TGTGCCAGCAGCGAATCCGGGACAGGGGTCTCCTACGAGCAGTACTTC. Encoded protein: CASSESGTGVSYEQYF.

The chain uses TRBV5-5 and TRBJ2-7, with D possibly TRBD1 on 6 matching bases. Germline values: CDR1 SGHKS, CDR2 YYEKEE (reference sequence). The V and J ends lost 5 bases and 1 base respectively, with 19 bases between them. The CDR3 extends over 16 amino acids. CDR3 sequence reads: CASRTAGDTTSYEQYF. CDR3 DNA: TGTGCCAGCAGAACGGCTGGGGACACCACGTCCTACGAGCAGTACTTC.

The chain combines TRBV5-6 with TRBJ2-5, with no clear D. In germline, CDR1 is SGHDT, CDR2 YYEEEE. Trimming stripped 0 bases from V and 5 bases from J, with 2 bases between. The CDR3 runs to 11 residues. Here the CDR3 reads CASSLVETQYF. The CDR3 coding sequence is TGTGCCAGCAGCTTGGTTGAGACCCAGTACTTC.

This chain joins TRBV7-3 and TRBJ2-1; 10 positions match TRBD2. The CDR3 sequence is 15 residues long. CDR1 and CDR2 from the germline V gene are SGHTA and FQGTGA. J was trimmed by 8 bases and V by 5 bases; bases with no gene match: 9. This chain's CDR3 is CASSPSSGGAYEQFF. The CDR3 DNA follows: TGTGCCAGCAGCCCCTCCAGCGGGGGGGCCTATGAGCAGTTCTTC.

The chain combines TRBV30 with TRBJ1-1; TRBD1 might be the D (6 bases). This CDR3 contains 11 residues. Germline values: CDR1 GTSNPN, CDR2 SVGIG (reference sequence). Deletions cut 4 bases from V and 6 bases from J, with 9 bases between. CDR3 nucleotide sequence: TGTGCCTGGAACAAGGGGGCTGAAGCTTTCTTT. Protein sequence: CAWNKGAEAFF. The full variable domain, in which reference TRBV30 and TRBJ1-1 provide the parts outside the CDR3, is SQTIHQWPATLVQPVGSPLSLECTVEGTSNPNLYWYRQAAGRGLQLLFYSVGIGQISSEVPQNLSASRPQDRQFILSSKKLLLSDSGFYLCAWNKGAEAFFGQGTRLTVV.

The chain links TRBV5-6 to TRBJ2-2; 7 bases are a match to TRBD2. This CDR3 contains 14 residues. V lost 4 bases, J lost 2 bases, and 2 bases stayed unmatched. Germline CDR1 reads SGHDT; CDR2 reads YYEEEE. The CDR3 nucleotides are TGTGCCAGCAGCGGGGACTATAACACCGGGGAGCTGTTTTTT. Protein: CASSGDYNTGELFF.

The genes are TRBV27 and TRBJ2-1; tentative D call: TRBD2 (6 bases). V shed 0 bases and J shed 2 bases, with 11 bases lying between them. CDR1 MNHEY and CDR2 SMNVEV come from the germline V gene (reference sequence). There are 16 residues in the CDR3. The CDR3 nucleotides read TGTGCCAGCAGTTTATCGGGGGGTAAGGCCTACAATGAGCAGTTCTTC. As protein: CASSLSGGKAYNEQFF.

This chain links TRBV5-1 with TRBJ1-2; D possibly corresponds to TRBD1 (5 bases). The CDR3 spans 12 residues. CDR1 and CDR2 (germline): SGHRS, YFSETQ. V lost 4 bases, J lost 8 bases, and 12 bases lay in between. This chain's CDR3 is CASSPDNSGYTF. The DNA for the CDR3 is TGCGCCAGCAGCCCGGACAACTCCGGCTACACCTTC.

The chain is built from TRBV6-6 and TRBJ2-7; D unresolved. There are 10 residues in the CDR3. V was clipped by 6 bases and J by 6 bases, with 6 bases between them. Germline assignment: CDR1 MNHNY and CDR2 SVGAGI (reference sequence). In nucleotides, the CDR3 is TGTGCCAGCAGCTCCGGCGAGCAGTACTTC. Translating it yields CASSSGEQYF.

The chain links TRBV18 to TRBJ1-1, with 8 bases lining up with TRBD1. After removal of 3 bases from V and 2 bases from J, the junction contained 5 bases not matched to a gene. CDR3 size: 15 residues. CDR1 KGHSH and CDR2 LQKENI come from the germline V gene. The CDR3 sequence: CASSPGQAENTEAFF. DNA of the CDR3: TGTGCCAGCTCACCGGGACAGGCGGAAAACACTGAAGCTTTCTTT.

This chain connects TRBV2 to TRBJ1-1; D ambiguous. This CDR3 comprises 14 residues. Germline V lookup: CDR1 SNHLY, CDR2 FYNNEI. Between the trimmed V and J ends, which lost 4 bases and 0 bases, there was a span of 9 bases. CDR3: CASSGGSMNTEAFF. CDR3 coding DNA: TGTGCCAGCAGTGGAGGCAGCATGAACACTGAAGCTTTCTTT.

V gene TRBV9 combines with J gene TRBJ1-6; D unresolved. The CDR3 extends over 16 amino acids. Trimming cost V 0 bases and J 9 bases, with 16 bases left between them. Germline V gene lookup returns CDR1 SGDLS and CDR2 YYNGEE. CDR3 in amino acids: CASSVAGGADGSPLHF. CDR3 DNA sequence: TGTGCCAGCAGCGTAGCGGGTGGCGCCGACGGTTCACCCCTCCACTTT.

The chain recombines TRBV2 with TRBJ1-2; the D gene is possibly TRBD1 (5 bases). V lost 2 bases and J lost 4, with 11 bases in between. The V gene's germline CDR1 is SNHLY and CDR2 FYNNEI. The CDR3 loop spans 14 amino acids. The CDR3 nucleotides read TGTGCCAGCAGTGAACCGGGGGTGAGCTATGGCTACACCTTC. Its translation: CASSEPGVSYGYTF.

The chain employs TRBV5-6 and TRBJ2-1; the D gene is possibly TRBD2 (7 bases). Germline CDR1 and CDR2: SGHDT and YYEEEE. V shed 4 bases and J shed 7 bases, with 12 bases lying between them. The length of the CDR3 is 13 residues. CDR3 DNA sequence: TGTGCCAGCAGCCGAGGGGGAGGGAATGAGCAGTTCTTC. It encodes CASSRGGGNEQFF.

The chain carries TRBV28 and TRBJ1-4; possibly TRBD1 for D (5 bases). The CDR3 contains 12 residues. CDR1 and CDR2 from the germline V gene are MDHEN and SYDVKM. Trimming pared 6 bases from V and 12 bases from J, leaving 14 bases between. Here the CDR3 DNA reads TGTGCCAGCAGGGGGGGGGTGGACCAACTGTTTTTT. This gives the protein CASRGGVDQLFF.